The rows below give T cell receptor beta chains drawn from one sample of a study of T cell repertoires in cytomegalovirus infection. For these TCRs, the target antigens are not known. TCRdb processed the reads anew with MiXCR; each CDR3 protein has one entry. The sample consists of 550,000 to 700,000 distinct CDR3 sequences, about 40% of them appearing once. The material was cultured PBMCs, obtained from culture after CMV antigen stimulation. These receptors were obtained from a human donor in good health (CMV status not recorded). Some clones in this sample may be carry-over from other donors' samples. Both conserved end residues are part of each CDR3. A D gene is named only where the DNA matches it firmly. Clone size is stated in some rows and not others, as once, few, many or a class when expanded.

D	J	V	size	CDR3	DNA
.	TRBJ2-1	TRBV5-5	.	CASTTPGSNEQFF	TGTGCCAGCACCACCCCGGGGAGCAATGAGCAGTTCTTC
TRBD1	TRBJ1-1	TRBV19	.	CASSIPRRGQANTEAFF	TGTGCCAGTAGTATCCCTAGGAGGGGACAGGCGAACACTGAAGCTTTCTTT
TRBD2	TRBJ2-1	TRBV11-2	.	CASSFGLAAPNEQFF	TGTGCCAGCAGCTTTGGACTAGCGGCCCCCAATGAGCAGTTCTTC
.	TRBJ1-2	TRBV7-2	few	CASSLVGWGARGYTF	TGTGCCAGCAGCTTAGTTGGGTGGGGGGCGCGAGGCTACACCTTC
.	TRBJ2-5	TRBV19	.	CASSSGIGETQYF	TGTGCCAGTAGCTCCGGGATAGGGGAGACCCAGTACTTC
TRBD2	TRBJ2-1	TRBV10-3	.	CAIATSGNYNEQFF	TGTGCCATCGCTACTAGCGGGAACTACAATGAGCAGTTCTTC
.	TRBJ2-3	TRBV7-2	few	CASSSVWAPDTDTQYF	TGTGCCAGCAGCTCCGTATGGGCGCCAGACACAGATACGCAGTATTTT
.	TRBJ1-5	TRBV2	few	CASARTANQPQHF	TGTGCCAGCGCTAGGACCGCCAATCAGCCCCAGCATTTT
TRBD1	TRBJ2-7	TRBV15	few	CATSSFQGAGYEQYF	TGTGCCACCAGCAGCTTTCAGGGGGCGGGATACGAGCAGTACTTC
.	TRBJ1-1	TRBV7-2	few	CASSLGVTRGRTAFF	TGTGCCAGCAGCTTAGGGGTGACCAGGGGCCGAACAGCTTTCTTT
TRBD2	TRBJ2-2	TRBV9	few	CASSVVSSGRIDGELFF	TGTGCCAGCAGCGTAGTATCTAGCGGGAGAATTGACGGGGAGCTGTTTTTT
.	TRBJ2-5	TRBV7-2	few	CASSLERVATQYF	TGTGCCAGCAGCTTAGAGCGGGTGGCGACCCAGTACTTC
.	TRBJ1-2	TRBV6-8	once	CASLQSRGYYGYTF	TGTGCCAGCCTGCAGAGCAGGGGATACTATGGCTACACCTTC
.	TRBJ1-6	TRBV12-3/TRBV12-4	.	CASGQGSGSPLHF	TGTGCCAGCGGTCAGGGGTCGGGCTCACCCCTCCACTTT
TRBD1	TRBJ2-7	TRBV15	.	CATSSGTGTYEQYF	TGTGCCACCAGCAGTGGGACAGGGACCTACGAGCAGTACTTC
TRBD1	TRBJ1-1	TRBV27	.	CASSLLPGQGKGTEAFF	TGTGCCAGCAGTTTATTGCCGGGACAGGGGAAAGGAACTGAAGCTTTCTTT
.	TRBJ1-1	TRBV5-4	.	CASSRWGGTEAFF	TGTGCCAGCAGCCGTTGGGGGGGGACTGAAGCTTTCTTT
TRBD2	TRBJ2-1	TRBV19	.	CASSMLAGGPDEQFF	TGTGCCAGTAGTATGTTAGCGGGAGGGCCGGATGAGCAGTTCTTC
TRBD1	TRBJ2-7	TRBV7-9	few	CASSQHGTGPAYEQYF	TGTGCCAGCAGCCAACACGGGACAGGGCCAGCCTACGAGCAGTACTTC
.	TRBJ1-5	TRBV19	.	CASSIANQPQHF	TGTGCCAGTAGTATAGCCAATCAGCCCCAGCATTTT
.	TRBJ2-3	TRBV10-3	few	CAINPGTLGTDTQYF	TGTGCCATCAACCCCGGGACCTTGGGCACAGATACGCAGTATTTT
.	TRBJ1-1	TRBV7-6	many	CASSLLGSTLNTEAFF	TGTGCCAGCAGCTTACTCGGCAGTACCCTGAACACTGAAGCTTTCTTT
TRBD2	TRBJ2-1	TRBV12-3/TRBV12-4	few	CASRATSGGAGEQFF	TGTGCCAGCAGAGCGACTAGCGGGGGGGCGGGTGAGCAGTTCTTC
TRBD1	TRBJ2-4	TRBV11-2	.	CASSVQGLAKNIQYF	TGTGCCAGCAGCGTACAGGGGCTAGCCAAAAACATTCAGTACTTC
TRBD2	TRBJ2-1	TRBV27	.	CASSLGLAGGSWDEQFF	TGTGCCAGCAGTTTGGGACTAGCGGGGGGGTCCTGGGATGAGCAGTTCTTC
.	TRBJ2-5	TRBV19	.	CASSMEGFETQYF	TGTGCCAGTAGTATGGAGGGATTTGAGACCCAGTACTTC
.	TRBJ1-5	TRBV7-4	.	CASSSPSQPQHF	TGTGCCAGCAGCTCCCCTAGTCAGCCCCAGCATTTT
TRBD2	TRBJ2-1	TRBV7-2	few	CASSGTRSLNEQFF	TGTGCCAGCAGCGGGACTAGAAGTCTCAATGAGCAGTTCTTC
.	TRBJ1-2	TRBV7-9	few	CASSPMEAPYGYTF	TGTGCCAGCAGCCCAATGGAGGCCCCCTATGGCTACACCTTC
TRBD1	TRBJ1-5	TRBV4-1	few	CASSQRDSGDQPQHF	TGCGCCAGCAGCCAACGGGACAGTGGGGATCAGCCCCAGCATTTT
.	TRBJ2-5	TRBV28	.	CASSSNRQWTQYF	TGTGCCAGCAGTTCGAACAGGCAGTGGACCCAGTACTTC
TRBD1	TRBJ1-5	TRBV7-9	few	CASSRGQAPNQPQHF	TGTGCCAGCAGCCGGGGACAGGCGCCAAATCAGCCCCAGCATTTT